This T cell receptor (beta chain) derives from a study of T cell responses to AZD1222 COVID-19 vaccine (TCRdb year 2021). Context from the whole study: A total of 233 trial participants underwent TCR sequencing, of whom around 200 received two doses of AZD1222 and roughly 25 received two doses of the MenACWY control vaccine. Trial participants were enrolled by age into 18-55, 56-69 and 70-plus year subgroups, with about 150, 27 and 61 TCR-sequenced participants respectively. The paper as a whole reports these results and caveats: Epitopes outside the regions mutated in the B.1.351 and B.1.1.7 variants were reportedly recognized by nearly half of the unique spike-specific TCRs. In the small 56-69-year group, the increase in depth fell short of significance, most likely because of low power. Conclusions about previously exposed vaccinees are limited, since just a handful of AZD1222 recipients were seropositive for SARS-CoV-2 at baseline. Because no day 14 peak-response samples were available, the repertoires could be characterized only after the peak T cell response. CD4 TCRs associated with the vaccine covered the entire spike protein, and the dominant responses were in regions 160-218 and 743-854. After two AZD1222 doses, both the breadth and the depth of spike-specific TCRs were significantly higher than at day 0 and than in MenACWY recipients. Most participants were white British and females outnumbered males, and the authors suggested that clonal diversity may have been underestimated.

The time point label, read with the paper, signifies: about 28 days (+/-7) after the second vaccine dose. AZD1222 recipients whose second dose came at about 4 weeks and those whose second dose came at about 12 weeks were combined into one group, since spike-specific TCR depth and breadth did not differ between the two schedules. The vaccinee samples were drawn from two UK trials, COV001 and COV002, one of which was a single-blind randomized controlled phase 2/3 trial testing AZD1222 (ChAdOx1 nCoV-19) in healthy adults. Trial participant PBMC samples were collected at day 0 and day 28 after the second dose for TCRbeta chain sequencing. Spanning cysteine to phenylalanine, the CDR3 consists of 13 amino acids. Only the CDR3 region is kept as DNA, spanning 39 bases read in frame from base 1. As encoded in the germline V gene, CDR1 is MNHEY while CDR2 is SVGEGT. The V and J ends are trimmed by 6 bases and 4 bases, leaving 10 bases between them.

The CDR3 regions of human TCRbeta chains were analyzed by immunosequencing. The study's own analysis went as follows. Repertoire TCRs were matched against a reference library of SARS-CoV-2-specific TCRs generated with the MIRA antigen-specificity platform. Breadth was defined as the fraction of unique TCRs that were SARS-CoV-2-associated, and depth was defined as the fraction of total T cells that were SARS-CoV-2-associated. Using the MIRA data, each spike-specific TCR was mapped to the spike region that the TCR reacts to and placed in a CD4 or CD8 class. Log10-transformed breadth and depth values were compared by one-way ANOVA with Sidak's multiple comparisons tests. The clones in this table, taken by TCRdb from immuneACCESS, are in-frame only. Not every clone is retained; where verified, under half of the shortfall comes from an unresolved V gene, and the cause of the rest is unknown. V, J and clone size are those of that table, while D and trimming were read from the DNA. The table for this sample lists 120,000 to 150,000 clones; just over 85% of them were counted only once. Roughly 5.1% of the sample lies in the top ten.

With respect to this clone: The specificity of this receptor is unknown. It has no much larger one-base neighbor in the sample; base qualities were not kept.

The rearrangement joined TRBV6-2 or TRBV6-3 to TRBJ1-5; the best D guess is TRBD1, with 5 bases matching. This receptor was obtained from an adult who received the AZD1222 COVID-19 vaccine. The material was peripheral blood, obtained 28 days after the second AZD1222 dose. The CDR3 protein is CASSEGLNQPQHF. In nucleotide form, the sequence is TGTGCCAGCAGCGAGGGGCTTAATCAGCCCCAGCATTTT.